This TCR beta chain appears in the sequencing data of a study of cytomegalovirus exposure and HLA in healthy donors. Study-level points and caveats: Some highly shared sequence variants likely arose as a pipeline artifact. Both high specificity and high sensitivity reportedly marked the classifier's diagnosis of cytomegalovirus status.

There were likely unrecorded immune exposures, though donors were nominally healthy when sampled. The CDR3 runs to 13 residues. The trim removed 6 bases at V and 5 bases at J, leaving 9 bases unmatched. Germline assignment: CDR1 SQVTM and CDR2 ANQGSEA. 60 Vbeta and 13 Jbeta primers were used in PCR. The method was immunoSEQ multiplex PCR; TCRdb's version includes in-frame clones alone and lacks a portion of them. The table lists some 91,000 clones, 86% of them singletons. For this clone: Its antigen is unidentified.

J is TRBJ1-2 and V is TRBV29-1; the match to TRBD1 covers 7 bases. Sequencing input: PBMCs. The clonotype originates from a young man in good health and CMV-seropositive. The CDR3 is CSVQSQGVYGYTF. CDR3 coding DNA: TGCAGCGTCCAATCCCAGGGGGTATATGGCTACACCTTC.